This section outlines one T cell receptor beta chain sequence together with its context. Libraries were prepared by immunoSEQ multiplex PCR; TCRdb keeps only in-frame clonotypes and omits some of them. The data show about 60,000 clones, about 96% seen once. The germline gives CDR1 SGHAT, CDR2 FQNNGV. CDR3 length: 14 amino acids. The V end lost 5 bases, the J end lost 3 bases, and 13 bases lay between the germline ends. The data stem from a study of control samples from healthy donors and cancer patients. The chain combines TRBV11-2 with TRBJ1-2; a weak D match, TRBD1 (5 bases). The clonotype originates from a woman aged 18-29 years in good health. The sample consisted of blood. DNA for the CDR3: TGTGCCAGCAGCCTAGGGGACTACTACTATGGCTACACCTTC. It encodes CASSLGDYYYGYTF.